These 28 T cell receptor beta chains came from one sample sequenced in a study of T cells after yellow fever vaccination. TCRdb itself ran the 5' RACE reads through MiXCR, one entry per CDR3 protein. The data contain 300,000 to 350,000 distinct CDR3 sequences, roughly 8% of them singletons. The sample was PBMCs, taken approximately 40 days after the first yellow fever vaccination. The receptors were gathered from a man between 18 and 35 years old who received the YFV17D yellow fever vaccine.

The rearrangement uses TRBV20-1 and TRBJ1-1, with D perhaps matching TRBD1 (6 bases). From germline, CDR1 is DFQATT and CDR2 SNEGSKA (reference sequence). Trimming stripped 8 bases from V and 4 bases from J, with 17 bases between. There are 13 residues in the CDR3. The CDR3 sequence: CSLLRGLGTEAFF. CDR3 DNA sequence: TGCAGTCTTCTTAGGGGGTTGGGCACTGAAGCTTTCTTT.

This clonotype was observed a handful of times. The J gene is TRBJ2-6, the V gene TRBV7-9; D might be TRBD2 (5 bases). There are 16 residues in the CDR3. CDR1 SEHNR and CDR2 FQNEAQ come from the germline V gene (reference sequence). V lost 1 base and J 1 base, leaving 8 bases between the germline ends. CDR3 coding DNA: TGTGCCAGCAGCTTAGACCCGGGGTCTGGGGCCAACGTCCTGACTTTC. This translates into CASSLDPGSGANVLTF.

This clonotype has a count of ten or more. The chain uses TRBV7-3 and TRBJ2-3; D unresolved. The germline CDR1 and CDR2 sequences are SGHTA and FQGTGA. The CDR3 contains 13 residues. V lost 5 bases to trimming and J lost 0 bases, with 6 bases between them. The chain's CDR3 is CASSAPSTDTQYF. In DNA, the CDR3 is TGTGCCAGCAGCGCGCCTAGCACAGATACGCAGTATTTT.

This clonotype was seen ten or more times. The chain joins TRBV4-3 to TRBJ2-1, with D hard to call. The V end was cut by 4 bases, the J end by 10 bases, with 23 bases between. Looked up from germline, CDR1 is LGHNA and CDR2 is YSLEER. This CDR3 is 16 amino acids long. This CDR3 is CASSPQTSSLGQEQFF. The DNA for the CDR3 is TGCGCCAGCAGCCCTCAAACCAGCTCCTTAGGTCAGGAGCAGTTCTTC.

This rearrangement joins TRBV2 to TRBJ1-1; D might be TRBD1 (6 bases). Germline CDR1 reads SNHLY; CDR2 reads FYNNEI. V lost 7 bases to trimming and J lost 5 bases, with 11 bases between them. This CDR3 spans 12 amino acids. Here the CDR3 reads CASTAGATEAFF. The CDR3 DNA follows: TGTGCCAGCACGGCAGGGGCTACTGAAGCTTTCTTT.

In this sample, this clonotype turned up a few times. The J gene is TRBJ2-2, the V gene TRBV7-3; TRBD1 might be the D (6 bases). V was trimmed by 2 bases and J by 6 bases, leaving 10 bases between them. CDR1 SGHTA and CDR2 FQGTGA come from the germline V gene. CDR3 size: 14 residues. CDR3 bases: TGTGCCAGCAGCTTAGCAGGGGATTCCGGGGAGCTGTTTTTT. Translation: CASSLAGDSGELFF.

In nucleotides, the CDR3 is TGTGCCATCAGTGGGGGACAGACCGGACTGGGCGAGCAGTACGTC. Translating gives CAISGGQTGLGEQYV. This chain joins TRBV10-3 and TRBJ2-7; 7 bases align to TRBD1. This CDR3 has 15 residues. Germline V CDR1 and CDR2: ENHRY, SYGVKD. V shed 4 bases, J shed 6 bases, and the junction held 12 bases outside the gene matches.

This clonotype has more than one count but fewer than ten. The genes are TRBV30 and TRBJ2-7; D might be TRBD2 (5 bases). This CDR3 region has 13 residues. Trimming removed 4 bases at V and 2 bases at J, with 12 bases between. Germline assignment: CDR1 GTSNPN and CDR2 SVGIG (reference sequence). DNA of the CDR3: TGTGCCTGGAAGGACTTGGTCACCTACGAGCAGTACTTC. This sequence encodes CAWKDLVTYEQYF.

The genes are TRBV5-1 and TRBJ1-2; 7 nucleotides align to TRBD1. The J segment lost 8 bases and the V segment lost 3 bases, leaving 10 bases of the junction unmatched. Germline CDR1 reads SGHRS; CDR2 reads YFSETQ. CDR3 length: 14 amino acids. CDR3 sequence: CASSSEPGQRGYTF. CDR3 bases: TGCGCCAGCAGCTCGGAACCGGGACAGAGGGGCTACACCTTC.

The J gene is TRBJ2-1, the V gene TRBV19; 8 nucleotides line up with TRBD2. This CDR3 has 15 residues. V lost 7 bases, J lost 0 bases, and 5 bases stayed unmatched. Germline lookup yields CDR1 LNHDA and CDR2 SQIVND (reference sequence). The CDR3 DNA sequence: TGTGCCAGTACGGCTCGGGGGGGCTCCTACAATGAGCAGTTCTTC. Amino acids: CASTARGGSYNEQFF.

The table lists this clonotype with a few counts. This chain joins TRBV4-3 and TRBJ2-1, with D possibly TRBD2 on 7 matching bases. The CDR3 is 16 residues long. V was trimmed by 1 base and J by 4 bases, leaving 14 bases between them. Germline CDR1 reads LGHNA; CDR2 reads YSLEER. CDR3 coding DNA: TGCGCCAGCAGCCAAGCCCGAGGGGGGGAGTACAATGAGCAGTTCTTC. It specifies CASSQARGGEYNEQFF.

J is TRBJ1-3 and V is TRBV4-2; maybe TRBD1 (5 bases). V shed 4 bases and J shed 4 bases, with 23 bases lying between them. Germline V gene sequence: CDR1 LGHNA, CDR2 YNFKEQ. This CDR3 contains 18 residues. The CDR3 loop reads CASSPQRPIRDGGNTIYF. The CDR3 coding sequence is TGTGCCAGCAGCCCACAAAGACCAATTCGGGACGGAGGAAACACCATATATTTT.

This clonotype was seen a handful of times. The CDR3 DNA is TGTGCCAGCAGTTTGTGGCAGTCCTACGAGCAGTACTTC. Its protein product is CASSLWQSYEQYF. The chain employs TRBV12-3 or TRBV12-4 and TRBJ2-7; unclear D gene. This CDR3 has 13 residues. V lost 3 bases and J lost 1, with 7 bases in between.

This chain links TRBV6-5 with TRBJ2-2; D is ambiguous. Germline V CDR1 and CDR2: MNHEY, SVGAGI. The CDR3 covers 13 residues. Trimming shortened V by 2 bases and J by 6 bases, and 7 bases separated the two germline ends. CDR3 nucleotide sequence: TGTGCCAGCAGTTACGTGGTCCCCGGGGAGCTGTTTTTT. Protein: CASSYVVPGELFF.

CDR3 protein: CASSYSSGFTDTQYF. The CDR3 DNA reads TGTGCCAGCAGTTACTCGAGTGGGTTCACAGATACGCAGTATTTT. The chain carries TRBV6-5 and TRBJ2-3, with D uncertain. V was pared by 0 bases and J by 2 bases, with 9 bases between. Germline values: CDR1 MNHEY, CDR2 SVGAGI. The length of the CDR3 is 15 residues.

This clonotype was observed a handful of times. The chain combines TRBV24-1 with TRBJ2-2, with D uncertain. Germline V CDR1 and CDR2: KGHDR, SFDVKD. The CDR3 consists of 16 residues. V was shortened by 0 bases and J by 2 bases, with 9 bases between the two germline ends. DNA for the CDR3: TGTGCCACCAGTGATTTGCTGGCAGGAAACACCGGGGAGCTGTTTTTT. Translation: CATSDLLAGNTGELFF.

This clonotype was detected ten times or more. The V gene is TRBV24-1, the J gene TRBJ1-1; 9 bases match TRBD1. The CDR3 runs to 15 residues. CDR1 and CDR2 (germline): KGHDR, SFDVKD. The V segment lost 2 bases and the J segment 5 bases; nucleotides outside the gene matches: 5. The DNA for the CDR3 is TGTGCCACCAGTGATTCCGGACAGGGGAAAACTGAAGCTTTCTTT. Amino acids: CATSDSGQGKTEAFF.

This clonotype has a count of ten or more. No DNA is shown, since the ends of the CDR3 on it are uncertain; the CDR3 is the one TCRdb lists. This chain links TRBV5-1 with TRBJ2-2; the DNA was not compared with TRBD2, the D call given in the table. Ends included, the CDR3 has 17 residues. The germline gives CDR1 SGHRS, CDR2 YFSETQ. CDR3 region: CASSFGPGTMSTGELFF.

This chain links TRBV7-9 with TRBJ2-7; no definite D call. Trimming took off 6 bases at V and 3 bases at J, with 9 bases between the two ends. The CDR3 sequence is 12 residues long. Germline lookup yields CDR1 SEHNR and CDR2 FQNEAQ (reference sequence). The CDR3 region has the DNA TGTGCCAGCAGATTAAGGATCTACGAGCAGTACGTC. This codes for CASRLRIYEQYV.

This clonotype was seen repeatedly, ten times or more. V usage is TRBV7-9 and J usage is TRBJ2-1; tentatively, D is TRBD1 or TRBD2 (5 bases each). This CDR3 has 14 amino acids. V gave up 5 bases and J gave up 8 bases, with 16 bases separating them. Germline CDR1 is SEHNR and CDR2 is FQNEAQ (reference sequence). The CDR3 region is CASSLSARGDEQFF. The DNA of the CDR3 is TGTGCCAGCAGCCTCTCGGCCCGGGGCGATGAGCAGTTCTTC.

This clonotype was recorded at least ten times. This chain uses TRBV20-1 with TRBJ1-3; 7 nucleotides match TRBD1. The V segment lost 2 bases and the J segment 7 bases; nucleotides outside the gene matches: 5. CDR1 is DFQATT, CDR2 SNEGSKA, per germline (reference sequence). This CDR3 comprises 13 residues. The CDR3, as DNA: TGCAGTGCTAGAATTTCAGGGGGTAACACCATATATTTT. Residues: CSARISGGNTIYF.

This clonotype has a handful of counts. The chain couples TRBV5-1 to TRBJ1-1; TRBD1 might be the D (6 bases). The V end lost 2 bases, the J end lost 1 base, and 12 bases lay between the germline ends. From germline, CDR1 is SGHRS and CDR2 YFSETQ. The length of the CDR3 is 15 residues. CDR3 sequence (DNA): TGCGCCAGCAGCTTTATGCAGACAGGGAACACTGAAGCTTTCTTT. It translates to CASSFMQTGNTEAFF.

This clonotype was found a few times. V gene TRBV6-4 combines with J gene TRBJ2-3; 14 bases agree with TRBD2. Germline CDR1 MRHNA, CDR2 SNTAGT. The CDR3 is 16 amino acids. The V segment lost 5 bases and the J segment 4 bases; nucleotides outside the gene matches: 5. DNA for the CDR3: TGTGCCAGCAGTCGACTAGCGGGGGGGCCGGCAGATACGCAGTATTTT. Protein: CASSRLAGGPADTQYF.

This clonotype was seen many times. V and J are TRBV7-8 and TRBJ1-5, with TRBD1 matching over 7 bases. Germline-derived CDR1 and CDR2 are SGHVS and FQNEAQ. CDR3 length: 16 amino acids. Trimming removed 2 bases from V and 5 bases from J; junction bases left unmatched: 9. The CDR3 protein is CASSLNRGRSDQPQHF. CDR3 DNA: TGTGCCAGCAGCTTAAACAGGGGTCGGAGCGATCAGCCCCAGCATTTT.

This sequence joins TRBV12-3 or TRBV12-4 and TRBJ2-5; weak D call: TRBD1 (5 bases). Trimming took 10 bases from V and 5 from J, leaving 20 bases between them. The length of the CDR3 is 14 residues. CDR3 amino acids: CATQDSSGGETQYF. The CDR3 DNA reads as TGTGCCACCCAAGACAGCTCCGGTGGGGAGACCCAGTACTTC.

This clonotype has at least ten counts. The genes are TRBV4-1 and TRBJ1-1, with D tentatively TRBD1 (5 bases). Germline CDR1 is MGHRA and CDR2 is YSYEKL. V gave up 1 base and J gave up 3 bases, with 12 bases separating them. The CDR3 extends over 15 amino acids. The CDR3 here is CASSQVQQADTEAFF. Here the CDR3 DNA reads TGCGCCAGCAGCCAAGTTCAACAGGCTGACACTGAAGCTTTCTTT.

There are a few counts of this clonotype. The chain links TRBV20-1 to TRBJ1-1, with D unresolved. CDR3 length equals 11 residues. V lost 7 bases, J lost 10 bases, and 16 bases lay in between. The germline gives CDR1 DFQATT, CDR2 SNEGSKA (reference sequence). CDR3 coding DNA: TGCAGTGTCCGAAGGAGGGATCGAGCTTTCTTT. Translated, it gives CSVRRRDRAFF.

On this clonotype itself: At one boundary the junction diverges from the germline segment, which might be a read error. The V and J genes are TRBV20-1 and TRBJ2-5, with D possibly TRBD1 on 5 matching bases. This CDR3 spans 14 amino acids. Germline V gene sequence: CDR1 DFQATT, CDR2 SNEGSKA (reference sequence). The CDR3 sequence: CSVRQLRGQETQYF. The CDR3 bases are TGCAGTGTTAGACAGTTAAGGGGCCAAGAGACCCAGTACTTC.